The 13 T cell receptor beta chains reported below all come from one sample, sequenced in a study of cytomegalovirus exposure and HLA in healthy donors. Both 60 Vbeta primers and 13 Jbeta primers went into the PCR. Profiled with immunoSEQ multiplex PCR; TCRdb holds only in-frame clones, not every one. The sample carries approximately 180,000 clones, about four fifths recorded once. Input material: PBMCs. Source of these receptors: a girl aged 5-17 years in good health and CMV-seropositive.

The chain couples TRBV18 to TRBJ1-1, with TRBD1 as a possible D gene (5 bases). V was shortened by 5 bases and J by 0 bases, with 10 bases between the two germline ends. The CDR3 is made up of 14 amino acids. CDR1 and CDR2 (germline): KGHSH, LQKENI. CDR3: CASSLQVMNTEAFF. The CDR3 nucleotides are TGTGCCAGCTCATTACAGGTTATGAACACTGAAGCTTTCTTT.

The chain links TRBV7-2 to TRBJ2-1; perhaps TRBD2 as D (6 bases). V gave up 4 bases and J gave up 5 bases, with 21 bases separating them. This CDR3 is 17 amino acids long. CDR1 and CDR2 (germline): SGHTA, FQGNSA. This CDR3 reads CASSSGWGGEVHNEQFF. The CDR3 DNA follows: TGTGCCAGCAGCTCGGGGTGGGGCGGGGAGGTTCACAATGAGCAGTTCTTC. The whole variable domain, filled in from reference TRBV7-2 and TRBJ2-1, reads GAGVSQSPSNKVTEKGKDVELRCDPISGHTALYWYRQSLGQGLEFLIYFQGNSAPDKSGLPSDRFSAERTGGSVSTLTIQRTQQEDSAVYLCASSSGWGGEVHNEQFFGPGTRLTVL.

V is TRBV5-4 and J is TRBJ2-2, with 7 bases lining up with TRBD2. J gave up 5 bases and V 1 base, and 8 bases lay outside the gene matches. There are 16 residues in the CDR3. Germline V gives CDR1 SGHNT, CDR2 YYREEE (reference sequence). CDR3 DNA: TGTGCCAGCAGCTTGCGGTCGGGGGGAGGTACCGGGGAGCTGTTTTTT. This sequence encodes CASSLRSGGGTGELFF.

The chain recombines TRBV5-4 with TRBJ1-2; 7 positions match TRBD1. V trimming: 5 bases; J trimming: 8 bases; junction bases outside the gene matches: 18. The CDR3 consists of 16 residues. Per germline, CDR1 SGHNT and CDR2 YYREEE (reference sequence). The CDR3 protein is CASSSPSDRNTHGYTF. The CDR3 coding sequence is TGTGCCAGCAGTTCACCTTCGGACAGGAATACGCACGGCTACACCTTC.

Here the CDR3 reads CASSEFGTSGGARETQYF. As DNA, the CDR3 is TGTGCCAGCAGTGAATTTGGGACTAGCGGGGGGGCCCGGGAGACCCAGTACTTC. The chain employs TRBV25-1 and TRBJ2-5, with 16 bases that match TRBD2. V lost 1 base, J lost 5 bases, and 7 bases stayed unmatched. Germline V gene sequence: CDR1 MGHDK, CDR2 SYGVNS. The CDR3 contains 18 residues.

This chain connects TRBV18 to TRBJ1-5; no firm D call. Trimming left V 3 bases short and J 1 base short, with 4 bases between. The CDR3 is 13 amino acids. CDR1 and CDR2 (germline): KGHSH, LQKENI. The DNA of the CDR3 is TGTGCCAGCTCACCGGAGAGCAATCAGCCCCAGCATTTT. It encodes CASSPESNQPQHF.

The chain is built from TRBV4-1 and TRBJ1-2, with 7 positions matching TRBD1. Germline V gene data show CDR1 as MGHRA and CDR2 as YSYEKL. After removal of 4 bases from V and 4 bases from J, the junction contained 12 bases not matched to a gene. This CDR3 contains 16 residues. This CDR3 is CASSLTGTAIGYGYTF. CDR3 bases: TGCGCCAGCAGCCTTACCGGGACAGCTATAGGCTATGGCTACACCTTC.

V usage is TRBV7-9 and J usage is TRBJ1-1, with 10 bases fitting TRBD1. The germline CDR1 and CDR2 sequences are SEHNR and FQNEAQ (reference sequence). This CDR3 region has 13 residues. J was trimmed by 5 bases and V by 5 bases; bases with no gene match: 2. Written as DNA, the CDR3 is TGTGCCAGCAGCGGACAGGGGGGGACTGAAGCTTTCTTT. It translates to CASSGQGGTEAFF.

The gene calls are TRBV30 and TRBJ1-6; D might be TRBD1 (6 bases). V gave up 0 bases and J gave up 6 bases, with 15 bases separating them. Germline-derived CDR1 and CDR2 are GTSNPN and SVGIG (reference sequence). The CDR3 extends over 16 amino acids. The DNA for the CDR3 is TGTGCCTGGAGTGTACAGGGTAGTCGGAGTAATTCACCCCTCCACTTT. Protein: CAWSVQGSRSNSPLHF.

The DNA of the CDR3 is TGCAGCGTCGAACCGGTCGTTTTCGGGGACAGAAGTCTTGAGCAGTTCTTC. This translates into CSVEPVVFGDRSLEQFF. This chain connects TRBV29-1 to TRBJ2-1, with 7 bases fitting TRBD1. Germline V lookup: CDR1 SQVTM, CDR2 ANQGSEA. This CDR3 spans 17 amino acids. V was clipped by 6 bases and J by 9 bases; unmatched bases: 23.

This sequence joins TRBV2 and TRBJ1-1; tentatively, D is TRBD1 (6 bases). The CDR3 covers 12 residues. Trimming left V 6 bases short and J 12 bases short, with 17 bases between. Germline V gene data show CDR1 as SNHLY and CDR2 as FYNNEI. CDR3 residues: CASRGGPGHTFF. The CDR3 DNA reads as TGTGCCAGCAGGGGGGGGCCGGGACATACTTTCTTT.

The rearrangement joins TRBV14 to TRBJ1-1; maybe TRBD1 (5 bases). CDR1 SGHDN and CDR2 FVKESK come from the germline V gene. The CDR3 is 14 residues long. Between the trimmed V and J ends, which lost 4 bases and 2 bases, there was a span of 11 bases. As DNA, the CDR3 is TGTGCCAGCAGCCCCTTCAGGGCCAACACTGAAGCTTTCTTT. Its protein is CASSPFRANTEAFF. The full variable domain, in which reference TRBV14 and TRBJ1-1 provide the parts outside the CDR3, is EAGVTQFPSHSVIEKGQTVTLRCDPISGHDNLYWYRRVMGKEIKFLLHFVKESKQDESGMPNNRFLAERTGGTYSTLKVQPAELEDSGVYFCASSPFRANTEAFFGQGTRLTVV.

This sequence joins TRBV19 and TRBJ2-7, with 8 bases aligning to TRBD2. With V trimmed by 6 bases and J by 2 bases, 6 bases remained unmatched. The V gene's germline CDR1 is LNHDA and CDR2 SQIVND (reference sequence). CDR3 length: 14 residues. CDR3 in DNA: TGTGCCAGTAGACCCCGGGGGGGAACCTACGAGCAGTACTTC. This sequence encodes CASRPRGGTYEQYF.